A single sample gave rise to the 14 T cell receptor beta chains below, sequenced in a study of cytomegalovirus exposure and HLA in healthy donors. The PCR made use of 60 Vbeta and 13 Jbeta primers. Sequencing used immunoSEQ multiplex PCR; TCRdb keeps in-frame clones, though not all of them. The data show roughly 150,000 clones, 70% to 80% seen once. Source material: PBMCs. The receptor source for this set is a woman between 35 and 50 years old in good health and CMV-seronegative.

The rearrangement joins TRBV29-1 to TRBJ2-7; 16 bases are shared with TRBD2. V lost 4 bases to trimming and J lost 3 bases; unmatched junction nucleotides: 6. Looked up from germline, CDR1 is SQVTM and CDR2 is ANQGSEA. This CDR3 spans 16 amino acids. The CDR3 region is CSVVSGLAGGNYEQYF. The CDR3 region has the DNA TGCAGCGTTGTGTCGGGACTAGCGGGAGGGAACTACGAGCAGTACTTC.

V and J are TRBV5-4 and TRBJ2-2; 7 nucleotides match TRBD2. V trimming: 0 bases; J trimming: 5 bases; junction bases outside the gene matches: 7. This CDR3 comprises 16 residues. The V gene's germline CDR1 is SGHNT and CDR2 YYREEE (reference sequence). The CDR3 DNA is TGTGCCAGCAGCTTGGGGGGGGGTGCTTCAACCGGGGAGCTGTTTTTT. This encodes CASSLGGGASTGELFF.

This clone was counted between two and nine times. The chain carries TRBV5-5 and TRBJ1-2; D remains ambiguous. This CDR3 contains 14 residues. The ends were cut back, 2 bases at V and 0 bases at J, with 8 bases in the middle. Germline CDR1 and CDR2: SGHKS and YYEKEE (reference sequence). The CDR3 DNA reads TGTGCCAGCAGCTTCAGGCAATCTAACTATGGCTACACCTTC. This sequence encodes CASSFRQSNYGYTF.

This chain connects TRBV6-5 to TRBJ1-4, with 9 positions matching TRBD1. V shed 0 bases, J shed 7 bases, and the junction held 3 bases outside the gene matches. The CDR3 consists of 15 residues. Germline CDR1 MNHEY, CDR2 SVGAGI. CDR3 sequence: CASSYSTGGGEKLFF. The CDR3 region has the DNA TGTGCCAGCAGTTACTCGACAGGGGGGGGTGAAAAACTGTTTTTT.

The chain recombines TRBV16 with TRBJ1-3; 8 nucleotides agree with TRBD1. V dropped 4 bases and J dropped 0; count of bases not matched to a gene: 11. This CDR3 is 18 amino acids long. Germline CDR1 and CDR2: KGHSY and FQNENV. DNA of the CDR3: TGTGCCAGCAGCCCCGAGACCGGGACAGGCACCTCTGGAAACACCATATATTTT. This translates into CASSPETGTGTSGNTIYF.

The chain is built from TRBV28 and TRBJ2-2; D not resolved. V lost 7 bases to trimming and J lost 2 bases, with 2 bases between them. The V gene's germline CDR1 is MDHEN and CDR2 SYDVKM. This CDR3 is built from 11 residues. Here the CDR3 reads CASTNTGELFF. The CDR3 nucleotides read TGTGCCAGCACTAACACCGGGGAGCTGTTTTTT.

The gene calls are TRBV6-6 and TRBJ2-7, with D unclear. Trimming stripped 5 bases from V and 5 bases from J, with 16 bases between. Germline assignment: CDR1 MNHNY and CDR2 SVGAGI (reference sequence). CDR3 size: 14 residues. The CDR3 reads CASSPLQVSHEQYF. The CDR3 DNA follows: TGTGCCAGCAGTCCGCTGCAGGTCAGCCACGAGCAGTACTTC.

The chain carries TRBV13 and TRBJ2-7; 7 bases fit TRBD2. The CDR3 loop spans 16 amino acids. Germline V gene data show CDR1 as PRHDT and CDR2 as FYEKMQ (reference sequence). V lost 7 bases and J lost 6; bases outside the gene matches: 18. CDR3 sequence: CASTQLNWEGSGEQYF. The CDR3 DNA reads as TGTGCCAGCACCCAGCTTAATTGGGAGGGCAGCGGCGAGCAGTACTTC.

The chain employs TRBV7-2 and TRBJ2-3, with a possible D match to TRBD2 (6 bases). Looked up from germline, CDR1 is SGHTA and CDR2 is FQGNSA. There are 16 residues in the CDR3. V dropped 5 bases and J dropped 2 bases, with 17 bases sitting between them. CDR3 loop: CASSRRVGGPTDTQYF. The CDR3, as DNA: TGTGCCAGCAGCCGTAGGGTGGGGGGACCCACAGATACGCAGTATTTT.

The J gene is TRBJ1-2, the V gene TRBV5-1, with 7 bases lining up with TRBD1. The CDR3 sequence is 15 residues long. The junction had 6 bases not matched to a gene; V was cut back by 2 bases and J by 2 bases. Germline V gene sequence: CDR1 SGHRS, CDR2 YFSETQ. For the CDR3, the DNA is TGCGCCAGCAGCTTAACCGGGACAGAAAACTATGGCTACACCTTC. Protein sequence: CASSLTGTENYGYTF.

The chain couples TRBV28 to TRBJ2-5, with 7 bases identical to TRBD1. The J call may be incorrect, as the DNA end agrees better with TRBJ2-7. The V gene's germline CDR1 is MDHEN and CDR2 SYDVKM. The CDR3 spans 13 residues. As DNA, the CDR3 is TGTGCCAGCAGTAAGGGACAGTTCTACGAGCAGTACTTC. Its protein product is CASSKGQFYEQYF.

The V and J genes are TRBV7-3 and TRBJ2-5; D perhaps matches TRBD1 (6 bases). Germline loops: CDR1 SGHTA, CDR2 FQGTGA. The CDR3 length is 15 residues. With 4 bases removed from V and 1 base from J, the gap between germline ends came to 13 bases. The CDR3 nucleotides read TGTGCCAGCAGCTCCGCTCAGGGGATCCAAGAGACCCAGTACTTC. Translating gives CASSSAQGIQETQYF.

The rearrangement joins TRBV7-2 to TRBJ2-7; 8 positions agree with TRBD1. With 5 bases clipped from V and 5 bases from J, the junction kept 8 bases outside the gene matches. CDR1 is SGHTA, CDR2 FQGNSA, per germline. This CDR3 contains 14 residues. CDR3 sequence reads: CASSRGQGWHEQYF. For the CDR3, the DNA is TGTGCCAGCAGCCGCGGACAGGGTTGGCACGAGCAGTACTTC.

The chain couples TRBV10-1 to TRBJ2-3, with 13 bases aligning to TRBD2. The trim removed 1 base at V and 1 base at J, leaving 11 bases unmatched. The CDR3 consists of 20 residues. Germline V lookup: CDR1 WNHNN, CDR2 SYGVQD (reference sequence). The CDR3: CASSELRTSGSDIRTDTQYF. The DNA of the CDR3 is TGCGCCAGCAGTGAGTTGAGGACTAGCGGGAGCGATATACGCACAGATACGCAGTATTTT.